The 4 T cell receptor beta chains below were found in one sample sequenced in a study of T cell responses to AZD1222 COVID-19 vaccine. Generated by immunoSEQ multiplex PCR, the TCRdb table keeps only in-frame clones and is missing some. The sample has about 140,000 clones, roughly 93% seen once. The sample in question was peripheral blood, obtained on day 0 of MenACWY control vaccination. Receptor source: an adult in good health.

This chain joins TRBV4-1 and TRBJ2-7, with 13 nucleotides matching TRBD2. The length of the CDR3 is 18 residues. Germline-derived CDR1 and CDR2 are MGHRA and YSYEKL. V shed 1 base and J 2 bases; nucleotides not matched to a gene: 8. Here the CDR3 reads CASSQGLAGGRSPYEQYF. CDR3 nucleotide sequence: TGCGCCAGCAGCCAAGGACTAGCGGGGGGCCGATCGCCCTACGAGCAGTACTTC.

V gene TRBV6-2 or TRBV6-3 combines with J gene TRBJ2-3; no definite D call. Germline V CDR1 and CDR2: MNHEY, SVGEGT. Trimming cost V 2 bases and J 1 base, with 4 bases left between them. The CDR3 has 13 amino acids. CDR3 sequence: CASSYGGTDTQYF. The CDR3 DNA follows: TGTGCCAGCAGTTACGGGGGCACAGATACGCAGTATTTT.

The rearrangement links TRBV6-5 to TRBJ1-1; D not certain. Trimming left V 0 bases short and J 3 bases short, with 5 bases between. CDR1 and CDR2 from the germline V gene are MNHEY and SVGAGI. The CDR3 has 13 amino acids. This CDR3 is CASSYSMHTEAFF. The CDR3, as DNA: TGTGCCAGCAGTTACTCGATGCACACTGAAGCTTTCTTT.

This clone has a single count. The V and J genes are TRBV10-3 and TRBJ1-1; D remains unclear. The CDR3 sequence is 11 residues long. Trimming pared 10 bases from V and 5 bases from J, leaving 11 bases between. Germline V gene lookup returns CDR1 ENHRY and CDR2 SYGVKD. CDR3 sequence reads: CATFSGTEAFF. Written as DNA, the CDR3 is TGTGCCACGTTCTCCGGTACTGAAGCTTTCTTT.